This T cell receptor beta chain stems from a study of post-analysis software for immune sequencing data. Study summary: Progressive-relapsing, secondary progressive and relapsing-remitting multiple sclerosis were among the disease courses included. Study conclusions and caveats: TRBV segments more frequent in patients than in controls numbered several and included TRBV5-6, TRBV5-1 and TRBV20-1. Samples made in the same batch grouped tightly together by F measure. Diversity measured as normalized Chao1 was significantly lower in multiple sclerosis patients than in controls.

Sequencing libraries made from TCR beta cDNA carried unique molecular identifiers. The yield from roughly 1 to 10 million T cells was roughly 0.5 million cDNA molecules in total. TCRdb called the PCR reads again in MiXCR, with one record for every CDR3 protein. The data show about 800,000 distinct CDR3 sequences, around 27% seen once. Germline V gene sequence: CDR1 SGHRS, CDR2 YFSETQ. V lost 0 bases, J lost 1 base, and 13 bases lay in between. The CDR3 spans 16 residues. This clonotype has only a few counts. Its antigen is not known. The sequence was collected from a girl aged 10-17 years with multiple sclerosis. The gene calls are TRBV5-1 and TRBJ1-1; tentatively, D is TRBD1 (6 bases). The sequencing input was blood. The CDR3 is CASSLARTASNTEAFF. For the CDR3, the DNA is TGCGCCAGCAGCTTGGCGCGGACAGCCTCGAACACTGAAGCTTTCTTT.